This T cell receptor beta chain was documented in a study of CD8 T cells in Susac syndrome. This clonotype showed up just once. An input of roughly 0.45 to 1 ug of RNA was subjected to reverse transcription using random hexamers. TCRdb called the immunoSEQ multiplex PCR reads again in MiXCR, with one record for every CDR3 protein. The data contain 100,000 to 150,000 distinct CDR3 sequences, around 94% of them singletons. The clonotype comes from a human donor in good health. Sequences were obtained from CD4+ T cells from PBMCs.

Written as DNA, the CDR3 is TGTGCCAGCAGCAGGGGGAGGGGGCGCTACGAGCAGTACTTC. Protein: CASSRGRGRYEQYF. The chain has TRBV11-2 and TRBJ2-7; possibly TRBD1 or TRBD2 for D (7 bases each). CDR1 SGHAT and CDR2 FQNNGV come from the germline V gene. V was clipped by 5 bases and J by 3 bases, with 14 bases between them. The CDR3 contains 14 residues.